One sample yielded the 22 T cell receptor beta chains listed below, sequenced in a study of T cell responses to AZD1222 COVID-19 vaccine. The data were produced by immunoSEQ multiplex PCR, yet TCRdb's version contains in-frame clones alone and is incomplete. The data contain about 120,000 clones, more than 80% of them singletons. Here the sequenced sample was peripheral blood, taken on day 0 of AZD1222 vaccination. The origin of the receptors is an adult in good health.

The chain joins TRBV5-4 to TRBJ1-2; no clear D. Trimming left V 2 bases short and J 6 bases short, with 17 bases between. The CDR3 contains 15 residues. Germline-derived CDR1 and CDR2 are SGHNT and YYREEE (reference sequence). This CDR3 is CASSFFGRMENGYTF. Here the CDR3 DNA reads TGTGCCAGCAGCTTTTTCGGCCGGATGGAGAATGGCTACACCTTC.

J is TRBJ2-2 and V is TRBV11-2; possibly TRBD2 for D (5 bases). CDR3 size: 15 residues. Germline CDR1 SGHAT, CDR2 FQNNGV. The V end lost 4 bases, the J end lost 5 bases, and 14 bases lay between the germline ends. CDR3 in amino acids: CASSSRDPGTGELFF. The CDR3 DNA reads TGTGCCAGCAGCTCCCGGGATCCCGGGACCGGGGAGCTGTTTTTT.

The rearrangement links TRBV4-2 to TRBJ1-2; D is perhaps TRBD1 (5 bases). The CDR3 spans 15 residues. Trimming stripped 0 bases from V and 6 bases from J, with 14 bases between. CDR1 is LGHNA and CDR2 is YNFKEQ in the germline V gene. This CDR3 reads CASSQDLTVPDGYTF. The CDR3 DNA is TGTGCCAGCAGCCAAGATTTGACAGTTCCTGATGGCTACACCTTC.

V is TRBV29-1 and J is TRBJ2-2; no firm D call. Germline V CDR1 and CDR2: SQVTM, ANQGSEA. The CDR3 runs 13 residues. V was pared by 4 bases and J by 3 bases, with 9 bases between. CDR3 nucleotide sequence: TGCAGCGTTGTTCGGCAGGACACCGGGGAGCTGTTTTTT. Protein product: CSVVRQDTGELFF.

V gene TRBV14 combines with J gene TRBJ1-2, with TRBD1 identical over 10 bases. CDR1 and CDR2 (germline): SGHDN, FVKESK. V lost 4 bases to trimming and J lost 5 bases; unmatched junction nucleotides: 4. This CDR3 is built from 14 residues. The CDR3 DNA sequence: TGTGCCAGCAGCCGACAGGGGGCTACTTATGGCTACACCTTC. This translates into CASSRQGATYGYTF.

V usage is TRBV12-3 or TRBV12-4 and J usage is TRBJ1-1; D is perhaps TRBD1 (6 bases). This CDR3 comprises 11 residues. V shed 7 bases and J shed 6 bases, with 9 bases lying between them. CDR3 sequence (DNA): TGTGCCAGCACCGGACAGTCTGAAGCTTTCTTT. This sequence encodes CASTGQSEAFF.

V usage is TRBV15 and J usage is TRBJ1-2; D remains unclear. The CDR3 totals 15 residues. The V gene's germline CDR1 is LNHNV and CDR2 YYDKDF (reference sequence). Between the trimmed V and J ends, which lost 0 bases and 5 bases, there was a span of 13 bases. In nucleotides, the CDR3 is TGTGCCACCAGCAGAGATAAGGAGGGTTCGTATGGCTACACCTTC. It translates to CATSRDKEGSYGYTF.

This clone has just one count. The chain employs TRBV4-1 and TRBJ2-5; no clear D. This CDR3 comprises 16 residues. Germline CDR1 is MGHRA and CDR2 is YSYEKL. Trimming stripped 3 bases from V and 4 bases from J, with 18 bases between. The CDR3 loop reads CASSHALDEKSETQYF. In DNA, the CDR3 is TGCGCCAGCAGCCACGCCTTGGACGAAAAGTCAGAGACCCAGTACTTC.

The chain couples TRBV5-1 to TRBJ1-5; D not certain. The CDR3 is 12 residues long. Germline-derived CDR1 and CDR2 are SGHRS and YFSETQ. Trimming removed 2 bases from V and 4 bases from J, with 4 bases in between. CDR3 sequence (DNA): TGCGCCAGCAGCTTCCCAAATCAGCCCCAGCATTTT. Translated: CASSFPNQPQHF.

The V gene is TRBV6-5, the J gene TRBJ2-2, with 7 bases matching TRBD1. After removal of 6 bases from V and 5 bases from J, the junction contained 6 bases not matched to a gene. The CDR3 runs 14 residues. The germline V gene has CDR1 MNHEY and CDR2 SVGAGI. In nucleotides, the CDR3 is TGTGCCAGCAGCTCAGGGGGTTTTACCGGGGAGCTGTTTTTT. Amino acids: CASSSGGFTGELFF.

This chain connects TRBV7-2 to TRBJ2-1, with D possibly being TRBD2 (5 bases). The CDR3 length is 11 residues. Per the germline V gene, CDR1 is SGHTA and CDR2 is FQGNSA. Trimming took off 1 base at V and 13 bases at J, with 8 bases between the two ends. CDR3 DNA: TGTGCCAGCAGCTTAGGGACTTTACAGTTCTTC. Amino acid sequence: CASSLGTLQFF.

The chain recombines TRBV7-8 with TRBJ1-2, with D perhaps TRBD1 (6 bases). This CDR3 spans 12 amino acids. Germline values: CDR1 SGHVS, CDR2 FQNEAQ. V gave up 5 bases and J gave up 7 bases, with 11 bases separating them. The CDR3 region is CASSHGGLGYTF. The CDR3 DNA reads TGTGCCAGCAGCCATGGGGGCCTTGGCTACACCTTC.

This rearrangement joins TRBV14 to TRBJ2-7, with 8 nucleotides matching TRBD1. Looked up from germline, CDR1 is SGHDN and CDR2 is FVKESK. V gave up 4 bases and J gave up 5 bases; unmatched junction bases: 7. The CDR3 has 14 residues. CDR3 amino acids: CASSPRKDRDEQYF. The DNA for the CDR3 is TGTGCCAGCAGCCCGCGTAAGGACAGGGACGAGCAGTACTTC.

V is TRBV5-1 and J is TRBJ2-1; possibly TRBD2 for D (6 bases). Trimming cost V 0 bases and J 9 bases, with 16 bases left between them. Germline-derived CDR1 and CDR2 are SGHRS and YFSETQ. This CDR3 is 15 amino acids long. In DNA form, the CDR3 reads TGCGCCAGCAGCTTGGTGGTTGGGAGGTACGGTGAGCAGTTCTTC. Translating gives CASSLVVGRYGEQFF.

This chain connects TRBV7-8 to TRBJ1-2; tentative D call: TRBD1 (5 bases). The V and J ends lost 5 bases and 8 bases respectively, with 15 bases between them. The length of the CDR3 is 13 residues. Germline loops: CDR1 SGHVS, CDR2 FQNEAQ. The CDR3 loop is CASSPGGGYGYTF. Written as DNA, the CDR3 is TGTGCCAGCAGCCCCGGGGGGGGTTACGGCTACACCTTC.

The chain is built from TRBV3-1 (or the pseudogene TRBV3-2) and TRBJ2-7, with 7 positions matching TRBD1. The CDR3 contains 15 residues. Looked up from germline, CDR1 is LGHDT and CDR2 is YNNKEL (reference sequence). The V and J ends lost 4 bases and 0 bases, in that order; junction bases with no gene match: 6. CDR3 DNA: TGTGCCAGCAGCCTCGCCGCAGGGGGCTCCTACGAGCAGTACTTC. Amino acid sequence: CASSLAAGGSYEQYF.

The chain carries TRBV6-1 and TRBJ1-5; 10 nucleotides align to TRBD1. CDR3 length equals 18 residues. Per the germline V gene, CDR1 is MNHNS and CDR2 is SASEGT. J lost 5 bases, V lost 4 bases, and 14 bases had no gene match. CDR3 sequence: CASSVRDRGPGGDQPQHF. The CDR3 DNA follows: TGTGCCAGCAGTGTCCGGGACAGGGGCCCTGGGGGGGATCAGCCCCAGCATTTT.

V and J are TRBV12-3 or TRBV12-4 and TRBJ2-7; 7 nucleotides match TRBD1. The CDR3 runs to 12 residues. The V gene end was trimmed by 6 bases and the J gene end by 11 bases; junction bases not matched to a gene: 10. CDR3 loop: CASSPTGAAKYF. CDR3 nucleotide sequence: TGTGCCAGCAGCCCAACAGGGGCCGCAAAGTACTTC.

The chain couples TRBV7-9 to TRBJ2-5; D might be TRBD1 (5 bases). The V end lost 2 bases, the J end lost 2 bases, and 12 bases lay between the germline ends. Germline V gene sequence: CDR1 SEHNR, CDR2 FQNEAQ (reference sequence). This CDR3 has 15 amino acids. Written as DNA, the CDR3 is TGTGCCAGCAGCTTAACAGGCAGTATACAAGAGACCCAGTACTTC. It translates to CASSLTGSIQETQYF.

The chain employs TRBV18 and TRBJ1-2; D remains unclear. This CDR3 contains 13 residues. The V gene's germline CDR1 is KGHSH and CDR2 LQKENI. The V end lost 2 bases, the J end lost 5 bases, and 9 bases lay between the germline ends. In nucleotides, the CDR3 is TGTGCCAGCTCACCATCAGGAGGGTATGGCTACACCTTC. Its protein is CASSPSGGYGYTF.

The chain recombines TRBV19 with TRBJ2-3; D may be TRBD2 (6 bases). The CDR3 has 15 amino acids. Germline lookup yields CDR1 LNHDA and CDR2 SQIVND (reference sequence). Trimming left V 5 bases short and J 0 bases short, with 12 bases between. CDR3: CASSHGGLSTDTQYF. CDR3 sequence (DNA): TGTGCCAGTAGTCATGGGGGGTTAAGCACAGATACGCAGTATTTT.

The V gene is TRBV19, the J gene TRBJ1-2, with 7 nucleotides matching TRBD1. This CDR3 region has 16 residues. Trimming removed 4 bases from V and 4 bases from J; junction bases left unmatched: 12. Germline V CDR1 and CDR2: LNHDA, SQIVND (reference sequence). Written as DNA, the CDR3 is TGTGCCAGTAGTAGCCCCCGACAGGGCCAGGGCTATGGCTACACCTTC. It encodes CASSSPRQGQGYGYTF.